The rows below give T cell receptor beta chains drawn from one sample of a study of OX40 agonist ivuxolimab in advanced cancers. Assay used: immunoSEQ multiplex PCR; TCRdb lists only in-frame clones, some missing. Among some 66,000 clones listed, about nine tenths were seen once. The source material was CD4+ or CD8+ T cells sorted from blood, sampled in a trial of the OX40 agonist ivuxolimab. These receptors were collected from an adult with an advanced solid tumor such as melanoma, head and neck, liver or kidney cancer. The CDR3 runs from the conserved cysteine through the conserved F or W. A D gene is named only where the DNA matches it firmly. Some rows have no size entry. The others give once, few or many, or a class for an expanded clone.

v_gene: TRBV30; j_gene: TRBJ2-7; abundance: once; d_gene: TRBD2; CDR3aa: CAGSGGGSSYEQYF; CDR3nt: TGTGCCGGGAGTGGGGGGGGGAGCTCCTACGAGCAGTACTTC
v_gene: TRBV4-2; j_gene: TRBJ2-5; abundance: few; d_gene: -; CDR3aa: CASSQGLGVAETQYF; CDR3nt: TGTGCCAGCAGCCAAGGACTAGGGGTTGCAGAGACCCAGTACTTC
v_gene: TRBV11-2; j_gene: TRBJ1-1; abundance: -; d_gene: TRBD1; CDR3aa: CASSLRDRGTEAFF; CDR3nt: TGTGCCAGCAGCTTACGAGACAGGGGAACTGAAGCTTTCTTT
v_gene: TRBV6-1; j_gene: TRBJ2-5; abundance: -; d_gene: TRBD2; CDR3aa: CASSGELAGGPKTQYF; CDR3nt: TGTGCCAGCAGTGGAGAACTAGCGGGGGGGCCGAAGACCCAGTACTTC
v_gene: TRBV7-2; j_gene: TRBJ2-7; abundance: once; d_gene: -; CDR3aa: CASSRPGTLSYEQYF; CDR3nt: TGTGCCAGCAGCCGTCCCGGGACTCTCTCCTACGAGCAGTACTTC
v_gene: TRBV5-1; j_gene: TRBJ2-2; abundance: -; d_gene: -; CDR3aa: CASSLGGSGTGELFF; CDR3nt: TGCGCCAGCAGCTTGGGGGGCTCGGGGACCGGGGAGCTGTTTTTT
v_gene: TRBV5-1; j_gene: TRBJ2-3; abundance: -; d_gene: -; CDR3aa: CASSSDGTRSTDTQYF; CDR3nt: TGCGCCAGCAGCTCCGACGGGACTCGAAGCACAGATACGCAGTATTTT
v_gene: TRBV14; j_gene: TRBJ1-1; abundance: -; d_gene: -; CDR3aa: CASSQVGAGEAFF; CDR3nt: TGTGCCAGCAGCCAAGTGGGGGCGGGTGAAGCTTTCTTT
v_gene: TRBV5-1; j_gene: TRBJ2-3; abundance: once; d_gene: TRBD2; CDR3aa: CASTYMWRGGTDTQYF; CDR3nt: TGCGCCAGCACTTACATGTGGCGGGGGGGTACAGATACGCAGTATTTT
v_gene: TRBV6-6; j_gene: TRBJ1-2; abundance: once; d_gene: TRBD1; CDR3aa: CASSSPRDRGYGYTF; CDR3nt: TGTGCCAGCAGTTCCCCGCGGGACAGGGGCTATGGCTACACCTTC
v_gene: TRBV7-2; j_gene: TRBJ1-2; abundance: -; d_gene: -; CDR3aa: CASSQRVGYTF; CDR3nt: TGTGCCAGCAGCCAGAGGGTTGGCTACACCTTC
v_gene: TRBV18; j_gene: TRBJ1-1; abundance: few; d_gene: -; CDR3aa: CASSPGTIGGTEAFF; CDR3nt: TGTGCCAGCTCACCAGGGACGATCGGGGGGACTGAAGCTTTCTTT
v_gene: TRBV2; j_gene: TRBJ2-1; abundance: -; d_gene: TRBD2; CDR3aa: CASRPGLAGAPPIF; CDR3nt: TGTGCCAGCAGACCGGGACTAGCGGGGGCCCCACCGATCTTC
v_gene: TRBV9; j_gene: TRBJ2-7; abundance: once; d_gene: -; CDR3aa: CASSVEARGASYEQYF; CDR3nt: TGTGCCAGCAGCGTAGAGGCCCGGGGGGCCTCCTACGAGCAGTACTTC